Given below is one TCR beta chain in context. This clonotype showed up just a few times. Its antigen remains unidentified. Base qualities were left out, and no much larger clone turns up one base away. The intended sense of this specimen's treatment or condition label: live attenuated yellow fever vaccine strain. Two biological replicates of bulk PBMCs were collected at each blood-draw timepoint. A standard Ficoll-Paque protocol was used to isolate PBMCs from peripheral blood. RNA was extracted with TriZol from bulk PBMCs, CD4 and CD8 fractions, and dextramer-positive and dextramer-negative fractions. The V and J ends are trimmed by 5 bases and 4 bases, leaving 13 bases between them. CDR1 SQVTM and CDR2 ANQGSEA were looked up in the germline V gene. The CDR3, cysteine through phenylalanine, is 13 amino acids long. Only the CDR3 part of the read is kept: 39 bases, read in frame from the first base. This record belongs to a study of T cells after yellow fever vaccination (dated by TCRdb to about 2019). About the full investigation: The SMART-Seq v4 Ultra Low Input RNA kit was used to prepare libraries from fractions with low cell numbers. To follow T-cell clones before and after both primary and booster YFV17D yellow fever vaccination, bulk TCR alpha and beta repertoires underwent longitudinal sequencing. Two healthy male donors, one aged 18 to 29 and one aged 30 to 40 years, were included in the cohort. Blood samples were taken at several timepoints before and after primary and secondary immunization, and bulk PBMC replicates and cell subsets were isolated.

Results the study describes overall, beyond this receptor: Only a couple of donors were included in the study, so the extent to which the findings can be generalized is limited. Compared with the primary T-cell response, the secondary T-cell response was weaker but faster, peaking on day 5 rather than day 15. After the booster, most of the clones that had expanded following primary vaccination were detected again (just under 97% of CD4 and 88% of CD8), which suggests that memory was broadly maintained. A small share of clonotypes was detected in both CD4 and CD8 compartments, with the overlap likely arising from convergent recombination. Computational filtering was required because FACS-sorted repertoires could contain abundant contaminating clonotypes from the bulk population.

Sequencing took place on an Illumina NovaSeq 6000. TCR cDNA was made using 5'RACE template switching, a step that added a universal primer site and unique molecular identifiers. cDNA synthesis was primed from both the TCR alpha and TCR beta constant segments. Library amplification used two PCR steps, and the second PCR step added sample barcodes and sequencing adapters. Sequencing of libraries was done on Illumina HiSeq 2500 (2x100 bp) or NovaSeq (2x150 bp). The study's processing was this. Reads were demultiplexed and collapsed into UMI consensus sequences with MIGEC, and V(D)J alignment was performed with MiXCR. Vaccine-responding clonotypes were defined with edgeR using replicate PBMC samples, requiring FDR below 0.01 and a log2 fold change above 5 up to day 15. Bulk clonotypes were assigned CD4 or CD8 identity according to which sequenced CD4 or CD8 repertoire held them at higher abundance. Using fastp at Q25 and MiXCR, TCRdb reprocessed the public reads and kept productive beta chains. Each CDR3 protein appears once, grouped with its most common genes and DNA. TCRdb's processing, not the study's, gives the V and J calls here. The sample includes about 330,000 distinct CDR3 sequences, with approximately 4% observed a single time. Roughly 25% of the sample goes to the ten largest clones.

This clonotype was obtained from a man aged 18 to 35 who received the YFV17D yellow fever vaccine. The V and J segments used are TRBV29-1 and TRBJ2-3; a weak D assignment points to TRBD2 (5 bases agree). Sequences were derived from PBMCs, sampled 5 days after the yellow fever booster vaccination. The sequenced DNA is TGCAGCGTTCGGGGTACCTCCGCAGATACGCAGTATTTT. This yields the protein CSVRGTSADTQYF.